The source of this T cell receptor (beta chain) is a study of T-cell memory formation after mild COVID-19. The study's findings and limits: Pre-infection memory already had some responding clones, implying cross-reactive memory joined.

Trimming removed 2 bases from V and 4 bases from J; junction bases left unmatched: 5. The CDR3 runs 16 residues. Germline V gene data show CDR1 as SGHTA and CDR2 as FQGTGA. TCRdb reprocessed the 5' RACE reads via MiXCR and lists one record per CDR3 protein. The sample carries about 200,000 distinct CDR3 sequences, roughly 10% recorded once. To note about this clonotype: Its specificity is unknown.

Material for sequencing was PBMCs or a T cell subset sorted from them (not recorded which). The clonotype originates from a man aged 18 to 29 who had mild COVID-19 (a few samples of this study predate the infection). Cell type and time point are not known. The chain couples TRBV7-3 to TRBJ2-6; 7 bases are a match to TRBD1. The CDR3 nucleotides read TGTGCCAGCAGCTTACCAACAGGGGCCGGGGCCAACGTCCTGACTTTC. Protein sequence: CASSLPTGAGANVLTF.